The rows below give T cell receptor beta chains drawn from one sample of a study of response to subunit inactivated influenza vaccine. TCRdb independently ran MiXCR on the RT-PCR reads; one entry per CDR3 protein. The data hold more than 400,000 distinct CDR3 sequences, with approximately 11% observed a single time. The source material was PBMCs from blood, sampled about 6 weeks after vaccination. The receptors here all came from a middle-aged man who received an inactivated influenza vaccine. Both conserved end residues are trimmed from each CDR3.

j_call cdr3_length v_call cdr3_aa
TRBJ2-7 14 TRBV5-1 ASSPSPGLAGGEQY
TRBJ1-1 11 TRBV9 ASSIFQGQRPF
TRBJ1-1 13 TRBV5-6 ASSLPADTPTEAF
TRBJ2-2 15 TRBV15 ATSRDPGLKEGGELF
TRBJ2-7 15 TRBV29-1 SVALLTGLANSYEQY
TRBJ2-2 11 TRBV12-5 ASGSQGPGELF
TRBJ2-7 12 TRBV6-2/TRBV6-3 ASSYDLISYEQY
TRBJ2-1 13 TRBV7-2 ASSLGGNLYNEQF
TRBJ2-1 13 TRBV7-6 ASSLPTGGYNEQF
TRBJ2-3 15 TRBV9 ASSVEGSGRYTDTQY
TRBJ2-3 12 TRBV4-1 ASSQDYYTDTQY
TRBJ2-3 13 TRBV9 ASSGWWGLTDTQY
TRBJ1-1 13 TRBV6-1 ASIRWLTANTEAF
TRBJ2-7 14 TRBV6-5 ASSYLNSGHLYEQY
TRBJ2-3 11 TRBV29-1 SGGTGSTDTQY
TRBJ2-2 13 TRBV15 ATSRDRGLAGELF
TRBJ2-5 12 TRBV6-5 ASSYIPRGETQY
TRBJ2-3 13 TRBV7-2 ASSPGTPSTDTQY
TRBJ2-1 14 TRBV14 ASSLRPAGKMNEQF
TRBJ2-1 12 TRBV29-1 SVEGWGLYNEQF
TRBJ2-4 11 TRBV12-3/TRBV12-4 ASSPQAKNIQY
TRBJ1-6 14 TRBV11-2 ASSLVGGTAYSPLH